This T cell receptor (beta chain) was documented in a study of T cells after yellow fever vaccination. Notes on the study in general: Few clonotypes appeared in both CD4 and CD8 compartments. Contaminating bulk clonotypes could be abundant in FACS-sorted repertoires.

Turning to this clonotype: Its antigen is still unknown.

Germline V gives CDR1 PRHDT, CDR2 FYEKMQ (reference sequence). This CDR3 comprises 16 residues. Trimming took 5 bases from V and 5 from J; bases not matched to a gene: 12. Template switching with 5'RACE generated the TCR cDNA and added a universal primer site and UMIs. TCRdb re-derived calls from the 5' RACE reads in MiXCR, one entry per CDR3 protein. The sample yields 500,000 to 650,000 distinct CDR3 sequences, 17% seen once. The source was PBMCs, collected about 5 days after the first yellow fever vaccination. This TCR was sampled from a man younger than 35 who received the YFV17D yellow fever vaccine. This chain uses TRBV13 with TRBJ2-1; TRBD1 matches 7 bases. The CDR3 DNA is TGTGCCAGCAGCCCCGGACAGGCATTAGAGGACAATGAGCAGTTCTTC. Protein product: CASSPGQALEDNEQFF.